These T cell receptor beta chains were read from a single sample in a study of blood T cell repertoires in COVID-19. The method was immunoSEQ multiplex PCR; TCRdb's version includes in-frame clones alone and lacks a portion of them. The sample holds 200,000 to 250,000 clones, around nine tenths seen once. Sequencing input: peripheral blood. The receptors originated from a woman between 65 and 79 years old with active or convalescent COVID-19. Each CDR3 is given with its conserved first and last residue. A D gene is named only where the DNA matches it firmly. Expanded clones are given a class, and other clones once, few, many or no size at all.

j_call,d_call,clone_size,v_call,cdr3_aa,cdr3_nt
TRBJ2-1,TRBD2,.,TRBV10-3,CAISESSSGGKSFF,TGTGCCATCAGTGAGTCGAGTAGCGGGGGGAAGTCGTTCTTC
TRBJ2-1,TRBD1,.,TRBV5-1,CASSLALAVGTDRVF,TGCGCCAGCAGCTTGGCTTTGGCCGTCGGGACAGATCGAGTCTTC
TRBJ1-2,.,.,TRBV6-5,CASSYADMRYGYTF,TGTGCCAGCAGTTACGCCGACATGAGATATGGCTACACCTTC
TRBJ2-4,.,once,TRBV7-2,CASTSDRIQYF,TGTGCCAGCACCAGCGACAGGATTCAGTACTTC
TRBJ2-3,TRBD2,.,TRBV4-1,CASSQEGIPGLVVDTQYF,TGCGCCAGCAGCCAAGAAGGGATACCGGGACTAGTGGTAGATACGCAGTATTTT
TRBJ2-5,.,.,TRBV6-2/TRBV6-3,CASSYSMGGREVQETQYF,TGTGCCAGCAGTTACTCGATGGGTGGCAGGGAGGTACAAGAGACCCAGTACTTC
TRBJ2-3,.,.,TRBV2,CATSSRGSTDTQYF,TGTGCCACCTCTAGCAGGGGTTCCACAGATACGCAGTATTTT
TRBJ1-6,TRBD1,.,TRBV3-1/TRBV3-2,CASRLETGTGGSPLHF,TGTGCCAGCAGACTAGAAACCGGGACAGGGGGTTCACCCCTCCACTTT
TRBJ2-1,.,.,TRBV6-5,CASSYSTGNNEQFF,TGTGCCAGCAGTTACTCGACGGGGAATAATGAGCAGTTCTTC
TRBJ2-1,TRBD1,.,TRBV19,CASSYGTGTYNEQFF,TGTGCCAGTTCTTACGGGACAGGGACCTACAATGAGCAGTTCTTC
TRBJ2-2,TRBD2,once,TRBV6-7,CASSYSRQRGANTGELFF,TGTGCCAGCAGTTACTCCCGTCAGCGGGGGGCGAACACCGGGGAGCTGTTTTTT
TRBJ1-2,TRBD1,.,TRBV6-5,CAVGTGSNYGYTF,TGTGCCGTCGGGACAGGCTCTAACTATGGCTACACCTTC
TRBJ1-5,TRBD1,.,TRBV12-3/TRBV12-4,CASSWDRNQPQHF,TGTGCCAGCAGTTGGGACAGGAATCAGCCCCAGCATTTT
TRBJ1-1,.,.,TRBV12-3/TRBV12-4,CASSLEGGKAFF,TGTGCCAGCAGTTTGGAGGGGGGGAAGGCTTTCTTT
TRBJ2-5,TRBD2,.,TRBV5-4,CASSFGTGGAQYF,TGTGCCAGCAGCTTTGGTACTGGGGGGGCCCAGTACTTC
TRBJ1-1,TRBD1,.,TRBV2,CASSGQGSTEAFF,TGTGCCAGCAGTGGACAGGGGAGCACTGAAGCTTTCTTT
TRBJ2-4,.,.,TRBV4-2,CASSRGGDKNIQYF,TGTGCCAGCAGCCGGGGCGGGGACAAAAACATTCAGTACTTC
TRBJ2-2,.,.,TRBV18,CASSPVRAGELFF,TGTGCCAGCTCACCGGTCAGGGCCGGGGAGCTGTTTTTT